The source of this T cell receptor beta chain is a study of blood T cell repertoires in COVID-19. About the research overall: The study drew acute and convalescent COVID-19 samples from the United States, Italy and Spain. T cells, B-cell-depleted T cells, or PBMCs provided the cDNA or gDNA that served as material.

Adults between about 18 and 95 years of age took part from about 24 US areas. Germline CDR1 is SGHAT and CDR2 is FQDESV (reference sequence). The CDR3 has 17 amino acids. V dropped 0 bases and J dropped 4; count of bases not matched to a gene: 10. The protocol was immunoSEQ multiplex PCR, while the TCRdb copy is restricted to in-frame clones and leaves out a portion. The sample includes roughly 230,000 clones, around 82% of them seen just once. This rearrangement joins TRBV11-1 to TRBJ2-3; 7 bases are a match to TRBD1. What was sequenced was PBMCs or T cells enriched from blood (not recorded which). The sequence derives from a man aged 45-60 years who had recovered from COVID-19. The CDR3 nucleotides are TGTGCCAGCAGCTTAGCGCCCGGACAGGTTATTTCAGATACGCAGTATTTT. Protein: CASSLAPGQVISDTQYF.